This record covers a single T cell receptor beta chain. This sample stems from a study of cytomegalovirus exposure and HLA in healthy donors. With V trimmed by 4 bases and J by 5 bases, 9 bases remained unmatched. The CDR3 is 15 residues long. The germline CDR1 and CDR2 sequences are SGHAT and FQNNGV. The PCR had 60 Vbeta and 13 Jbeta primers. Generated by immunoSEQ multiplex PCR, the TCRdb table keeps only in-frame clones and is missing some. This sample has approximately 120,000 clones, with roughly 81% found just once. The J gene is TRBJ2-7, the V gene TRBV11-2, with 9 bases aligning to TRBD1. The sequencing input was PBMCs. The TCR comes from a woman aged 25 to 39 in good health and CMV-seronegative. CDR3 in DNA: TGTGCCAGCAGCTCCACCTCGACAGGGGGAAACGAGCAGTACTTC. Residues: CASSSTSTGGNEQYF.